This T cell receptor beta chain was obtained from a study of blood T cell repertoires in COVID-19. Across the whole study: Samples taken during acute and convalescent COVID-19 were collected in the United States, Italy and Spain.

Germline CDR1 is MNHEY and CDR2 is SVGAGI. The CDR3 has 14 amino acids. J lost 7 bases, V lost 5 bases, and 5 bases had no gene match. As originally analysed: It was from reference gene primer amplification that nucleated cell counts were estimated. Generated by immunoSEQ multiplex PCR, the TCRdb table keeps only in-frame clones and is missing some. V and J calls and clone size come straight from that table; D and trimming were deduced from the DNA. The sample records approximately 50,000 clones, approximately 79% being singletons. V usage is TRBV6-5 and J usage is TRBJ1-5; 10 nucleotides agree with TRBD1. The material sequenced was peripheral blood. The origin of this receptor is a man in his sixties or seventies with acute or convalescent COVID-19. CDR3 region: CASSPTGGSQPQHF. The CDR3, as DNA: TGTGCCAGCAGTCCGACAGGGGGCAGCCAGCCCCAGCATTTT.